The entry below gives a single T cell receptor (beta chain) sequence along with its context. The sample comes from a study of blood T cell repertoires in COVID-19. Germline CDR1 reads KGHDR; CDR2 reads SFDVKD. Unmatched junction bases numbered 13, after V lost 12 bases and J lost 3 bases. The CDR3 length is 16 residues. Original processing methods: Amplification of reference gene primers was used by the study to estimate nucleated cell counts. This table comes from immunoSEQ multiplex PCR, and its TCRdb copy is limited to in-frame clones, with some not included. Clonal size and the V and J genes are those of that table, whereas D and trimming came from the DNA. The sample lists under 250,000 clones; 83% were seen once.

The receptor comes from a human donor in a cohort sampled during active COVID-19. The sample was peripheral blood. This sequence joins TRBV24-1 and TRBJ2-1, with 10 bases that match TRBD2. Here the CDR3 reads CAVRTGTSDYYNEQFF. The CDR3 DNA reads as TGTGCCGTTCGGACCGGGACTAGCGATTACTACAATGAGCAGTTCTTC.